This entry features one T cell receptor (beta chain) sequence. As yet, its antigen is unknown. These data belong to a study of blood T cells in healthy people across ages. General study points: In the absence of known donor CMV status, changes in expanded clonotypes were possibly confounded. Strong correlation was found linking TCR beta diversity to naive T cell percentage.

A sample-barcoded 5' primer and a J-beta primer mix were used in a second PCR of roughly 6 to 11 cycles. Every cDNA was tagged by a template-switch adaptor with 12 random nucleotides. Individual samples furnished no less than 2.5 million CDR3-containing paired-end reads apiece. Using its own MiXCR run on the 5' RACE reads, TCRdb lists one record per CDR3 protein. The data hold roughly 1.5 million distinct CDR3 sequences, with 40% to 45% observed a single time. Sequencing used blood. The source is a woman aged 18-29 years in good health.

The CDR3 is CAISDYEGQGGGYTF. For the CDR3, the DNA is TGTGCCATCAGTGACTACGAGGGACAGGGCGGTGGCTACACCTTC. The V call is TRBV10-3, the J call TRBJ1-2, with 9 bases fitting TRBD1. V trimming: 3 bases; J trimming: 7 bases; junction bases outside the gene matches: 9. Per the germline V gene, CDR1 is ENHRY and CDR2 is SYGVKD. This CDR3 spans 15 amino acids.